This TCR beta chain was sequenced in a study of cytomegalovirus exposure and HLA in healthy donors. The PCR had 60 Vbeta and 13 Jbeta primers. Sequencing was performed with immunoSEQ multiplex PCR; in TCRdb, only in-frame clones are kept and a portion is missing. Of 170,000 or so clones listed, around 80% are singletons. The sequence was obtained from a male donor in good health and CMV-seropositive. Material for sequencing was PBMCs.

As DNA, the CDR3 is TGTGCCTGGAGTGTACTTGGGACAGTAAATTCACCCCTCCACTTT. It translates to CAWSVLGTVNSPLHF. The J gene is TRBJ1-6, the V gene TRBV30; 7 positions agree with TRBD1. This CDR3 has 15 residues. From germline, CDR1 is GTSNPN and CDR2 SVGIG (reference sequence). J was trimmed by 7 bases and V by 0 bases; bases with no gene match: 6.